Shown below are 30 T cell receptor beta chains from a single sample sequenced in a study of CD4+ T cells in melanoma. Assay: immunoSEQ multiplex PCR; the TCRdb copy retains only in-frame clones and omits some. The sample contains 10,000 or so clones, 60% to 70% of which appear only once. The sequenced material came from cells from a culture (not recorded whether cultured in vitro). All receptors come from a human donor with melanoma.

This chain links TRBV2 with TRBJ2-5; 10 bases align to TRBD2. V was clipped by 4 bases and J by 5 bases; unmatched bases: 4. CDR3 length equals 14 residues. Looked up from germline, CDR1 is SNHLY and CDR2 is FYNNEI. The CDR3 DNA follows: TGTGCCAGCAGTGCCGAGCGGGGGGGGGAGACCCAGTACTTC. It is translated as CASSAERGGETQYF.

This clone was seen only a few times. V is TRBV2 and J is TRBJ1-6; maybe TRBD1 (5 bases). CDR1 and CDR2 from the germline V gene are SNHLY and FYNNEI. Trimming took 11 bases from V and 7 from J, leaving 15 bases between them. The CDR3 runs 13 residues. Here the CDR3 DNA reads TGTGCCGCCAAGGGCGGGGGGAATTCACCCCTCCACTTT. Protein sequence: CAAKGGGNSPLHF.

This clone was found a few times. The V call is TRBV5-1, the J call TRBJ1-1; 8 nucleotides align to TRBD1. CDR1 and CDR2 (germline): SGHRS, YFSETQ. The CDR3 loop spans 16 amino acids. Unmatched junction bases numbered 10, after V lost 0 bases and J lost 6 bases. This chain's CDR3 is CASSLVGTGGRAEAFF. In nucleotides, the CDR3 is TGCGCCAGCAGCTTGGTAGGGACAGGAGGACGGGCTGAAGCTTTCTTT.

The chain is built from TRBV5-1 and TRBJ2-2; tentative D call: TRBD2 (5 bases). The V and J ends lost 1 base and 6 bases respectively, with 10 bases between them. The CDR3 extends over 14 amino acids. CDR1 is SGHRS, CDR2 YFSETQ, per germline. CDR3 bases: TGCGCCAGCAGCTTGAACCAGAGGGCCGGGGAGCTGTTTTTT. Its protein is CASSLNQRAGELFF.

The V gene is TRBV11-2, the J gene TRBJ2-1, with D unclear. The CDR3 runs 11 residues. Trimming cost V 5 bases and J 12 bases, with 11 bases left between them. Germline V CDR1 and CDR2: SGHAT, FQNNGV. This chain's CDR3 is CASSPARAQFF. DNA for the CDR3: TGTGCCAGCAGCCCCGCGCGAGCGCAGTTCTTC.

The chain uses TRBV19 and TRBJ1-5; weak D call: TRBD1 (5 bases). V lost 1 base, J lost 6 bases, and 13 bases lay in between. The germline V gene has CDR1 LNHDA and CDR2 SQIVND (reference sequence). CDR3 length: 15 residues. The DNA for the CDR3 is TGTGCCAGTAGTATAGCTTGGGGGGTGAGTCAGCCCCAGCATTTT. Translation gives CASSIAWGVSQPQHF.

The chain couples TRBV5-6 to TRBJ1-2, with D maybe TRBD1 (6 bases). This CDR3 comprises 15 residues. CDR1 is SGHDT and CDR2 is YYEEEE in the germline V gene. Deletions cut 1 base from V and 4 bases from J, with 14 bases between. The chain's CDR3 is CASSLWGAAGYGYTF. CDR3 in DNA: TGTGCCAGCAGCTTGTGGGGGGCCGCTGGCTATGGCTACACCTTC.

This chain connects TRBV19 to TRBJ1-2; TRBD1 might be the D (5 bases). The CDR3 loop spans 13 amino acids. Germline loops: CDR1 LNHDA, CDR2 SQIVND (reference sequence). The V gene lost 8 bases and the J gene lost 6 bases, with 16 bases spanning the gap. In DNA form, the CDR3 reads TGTGCCAGTGGCGGCTGGGGGGTCGATGGCTACACCTTC. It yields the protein CASGGWGVDGYTF. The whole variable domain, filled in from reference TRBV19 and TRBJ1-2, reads DGGITQSPKYLFRKEGQNVTLSCEQNLNHDAMYWYRQDPGQGLRLIYYSQIVNDFQKGDIAEGYSVSREKKESFPLTVTSAQKNPTAFYLCASGGWGVDGYTFGSGTRLTVV.

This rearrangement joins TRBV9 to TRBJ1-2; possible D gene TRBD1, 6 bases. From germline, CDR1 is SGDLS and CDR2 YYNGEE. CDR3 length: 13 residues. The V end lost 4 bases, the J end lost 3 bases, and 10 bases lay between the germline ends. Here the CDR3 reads CASSMGADYGYTF. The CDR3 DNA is TGTGCCAGCAGCATGGGGGCCGACTATGGCTACACCTTC. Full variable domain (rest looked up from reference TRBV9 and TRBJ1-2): DSGVTQTPKHLITATGQRVTLRCSPRSGDLSVYWYQQSLDQGLQFLIQYYNGEERAKGNILERFSAQQFPDLHSELNLSSLELGDSALYFCASSMGADYGYTFGSGTRLTVV.

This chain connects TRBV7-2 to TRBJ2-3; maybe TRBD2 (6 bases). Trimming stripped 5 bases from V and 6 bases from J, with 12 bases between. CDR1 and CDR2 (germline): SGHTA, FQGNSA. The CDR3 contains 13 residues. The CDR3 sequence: CASSLGLLDTQYF. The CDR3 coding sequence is TGTGCCAGCAGCCTAGGACTACTCGATACGCAGTATTTT. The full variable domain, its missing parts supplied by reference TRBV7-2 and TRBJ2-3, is GAGVSQSPSNKVTEKGKDVELRCDPISGHTALYWYRQSLGQGLEFLIYFQGNSAPDKSGLPSDRFSAERTGGSVSTLTIQRTQQEDSAVYLCASSLGLLDTQYFGPGTRLTVL.

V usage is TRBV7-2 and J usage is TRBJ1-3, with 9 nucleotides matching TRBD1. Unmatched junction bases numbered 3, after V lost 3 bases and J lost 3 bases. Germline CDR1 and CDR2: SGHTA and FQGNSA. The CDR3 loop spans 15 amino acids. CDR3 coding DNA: TGTGCCAGCAGCTTGGACAGGGGAAATGGAAACACCATATATTTT. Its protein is CASSLDRGNGNTIYF.

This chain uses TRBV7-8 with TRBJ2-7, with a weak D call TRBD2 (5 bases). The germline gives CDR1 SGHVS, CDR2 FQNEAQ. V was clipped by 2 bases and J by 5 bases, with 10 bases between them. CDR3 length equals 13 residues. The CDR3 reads CASSLTPGDEQYF. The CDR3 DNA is TGTGCCAGCAGCTTAACCCCCGGGGACGAGCAGTACTTC.

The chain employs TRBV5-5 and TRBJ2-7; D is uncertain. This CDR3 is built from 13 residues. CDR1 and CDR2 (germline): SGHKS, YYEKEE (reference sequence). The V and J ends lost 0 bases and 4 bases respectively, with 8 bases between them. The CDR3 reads CASSLDNTYEQYF. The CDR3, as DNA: TGTGCCAGCAGCTTGGACAACACTTACGAGCAGTACTTC.

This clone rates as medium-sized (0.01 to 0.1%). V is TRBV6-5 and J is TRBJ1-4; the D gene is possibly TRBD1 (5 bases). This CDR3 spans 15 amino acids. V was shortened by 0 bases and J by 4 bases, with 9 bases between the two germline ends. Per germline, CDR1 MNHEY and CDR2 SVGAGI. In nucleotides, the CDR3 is TGTGCCAGCAGTTACTCGAAGGGGAGTAATGAAAAACTGTTTTTT. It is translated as CASSYSKGSNEKLFF.

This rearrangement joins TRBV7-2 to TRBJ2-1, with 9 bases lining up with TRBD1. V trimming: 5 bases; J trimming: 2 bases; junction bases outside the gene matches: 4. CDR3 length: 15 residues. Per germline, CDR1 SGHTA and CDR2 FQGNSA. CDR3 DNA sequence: TGTGCCAGCAGCCCGGACAGGGGTACCTACAATGAGCAGTTCTTC. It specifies CASSPDRGTYNEQFF.

The CDR3 reads CASGWRTGGSTDTQYF. The CDR3 DNA reads TGTGCTAGTGGTTGGCGCACCGGCGGGTCCACAGATACGCAGTATTTT. The chain has TRBV12-5 and TRBJ2-3; a possible D gene is TRBD2 (5 bases). The germline CDR1 and CDR2 sequences are LGHNT and FRNRAP. The CDR3 has 16 residues. The V end lost 4 bases, the J end lost 2 bases, and 16 bases lay between the germline ends.

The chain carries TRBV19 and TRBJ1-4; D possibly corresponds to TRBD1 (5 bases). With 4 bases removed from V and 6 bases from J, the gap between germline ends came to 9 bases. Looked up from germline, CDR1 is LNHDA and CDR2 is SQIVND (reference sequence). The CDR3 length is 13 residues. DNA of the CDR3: TGTGCCAGTAGTAGGGCAGGGTATGAAAAACTGTTTTTT. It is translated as CASSRAGYEKLFF.

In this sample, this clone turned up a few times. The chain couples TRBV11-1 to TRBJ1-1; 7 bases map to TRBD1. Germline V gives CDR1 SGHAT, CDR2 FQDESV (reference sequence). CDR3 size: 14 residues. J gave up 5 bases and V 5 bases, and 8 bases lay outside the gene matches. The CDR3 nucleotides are TGTGCCAGCAGCCCACAGGGGAGGTTTACTGAAGCTTTCTTT. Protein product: CASSPQGRFTEAFF.

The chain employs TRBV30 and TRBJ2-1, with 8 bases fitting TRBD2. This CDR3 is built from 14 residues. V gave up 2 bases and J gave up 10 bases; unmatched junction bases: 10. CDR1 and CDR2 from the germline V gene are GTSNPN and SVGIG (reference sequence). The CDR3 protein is CAWSRSGGRGEQFF. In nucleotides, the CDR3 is TGTGCCTGGAGTAGGAGCGGGGGCCGAGGGGAGCAGTTCTTC.

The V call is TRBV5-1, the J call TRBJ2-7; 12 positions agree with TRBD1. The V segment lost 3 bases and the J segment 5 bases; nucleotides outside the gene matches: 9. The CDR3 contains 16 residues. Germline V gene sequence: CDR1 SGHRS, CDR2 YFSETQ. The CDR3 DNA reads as TGCGCCAGCAGCTCTATTACGGGACAGGGGGCTAACGAGCAGTACTTC. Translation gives CASSSITGQGANEQYF.

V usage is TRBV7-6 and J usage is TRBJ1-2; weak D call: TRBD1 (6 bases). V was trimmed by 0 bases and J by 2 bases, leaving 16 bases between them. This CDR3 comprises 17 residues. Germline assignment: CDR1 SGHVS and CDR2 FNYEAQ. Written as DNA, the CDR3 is TGTGCCAGCAGCTTAGCATTATTACAGGGATCAAACTATGGCTACACCTTC. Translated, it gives CASSLALLQGSNYGYTF.

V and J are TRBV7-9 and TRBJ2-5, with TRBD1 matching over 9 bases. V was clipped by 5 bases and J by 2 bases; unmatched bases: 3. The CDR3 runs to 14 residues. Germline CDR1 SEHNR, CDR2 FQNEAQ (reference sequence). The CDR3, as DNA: TGTGCCAGCAGCCCTGGACAGGGGCAAGAGACCCAGTACTTC. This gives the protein CASSPGQGQETQYF.

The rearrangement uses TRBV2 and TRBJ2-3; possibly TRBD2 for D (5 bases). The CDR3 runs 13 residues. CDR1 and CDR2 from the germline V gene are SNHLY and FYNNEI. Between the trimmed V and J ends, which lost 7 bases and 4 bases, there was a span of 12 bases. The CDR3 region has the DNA TGTGCCAGCAAACTAGTGATTTCAGATACGCAGTATTTT. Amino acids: CASKLVISDTQYF. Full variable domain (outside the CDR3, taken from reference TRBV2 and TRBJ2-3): EPEVTQTPSHQVTQMGQEVILRCVPISNHLYFYWYRQILGQKVEFLVSFYNNEISEKSEIFDDQFSVERPDGSNFTLKIRSTKLEDSAMYFCASKLVISDTQYFGPGTRLTVL.

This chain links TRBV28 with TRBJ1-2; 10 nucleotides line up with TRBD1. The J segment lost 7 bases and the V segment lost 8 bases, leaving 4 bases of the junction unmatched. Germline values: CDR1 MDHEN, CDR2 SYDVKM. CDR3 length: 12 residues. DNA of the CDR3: TGTGCCAGCGGGACAGGGGCCTTTGGCTACACCTTC. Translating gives CASGTGAFGYTF.

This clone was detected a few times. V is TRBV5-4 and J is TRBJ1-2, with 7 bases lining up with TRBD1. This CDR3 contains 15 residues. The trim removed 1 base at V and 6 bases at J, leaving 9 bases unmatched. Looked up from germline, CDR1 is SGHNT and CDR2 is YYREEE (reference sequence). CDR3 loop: CASSLTGKGADGYTF. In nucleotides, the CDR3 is TGTGCCAGCAGCTTGACGGGGAAGGGGGCAGATGGCTACACCTTC.

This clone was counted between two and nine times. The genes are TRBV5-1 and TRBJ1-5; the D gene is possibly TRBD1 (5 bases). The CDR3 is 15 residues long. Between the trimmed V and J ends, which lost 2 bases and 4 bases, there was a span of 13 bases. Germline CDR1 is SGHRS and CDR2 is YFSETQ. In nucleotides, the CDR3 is TGCGCCAGCAGCTTTACCGGACACTCGAATCAGCCCCAGCATTTT. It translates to CASSFTGHSNQPQHF.

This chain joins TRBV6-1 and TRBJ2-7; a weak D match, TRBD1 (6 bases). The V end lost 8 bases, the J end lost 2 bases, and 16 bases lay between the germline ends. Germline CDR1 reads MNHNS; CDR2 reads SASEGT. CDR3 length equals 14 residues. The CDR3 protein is CASRRQADTYEQYF. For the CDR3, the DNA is TGTGCCAGCCGAAGACAGGCGGACACCTACGAGCAGTACTTC.

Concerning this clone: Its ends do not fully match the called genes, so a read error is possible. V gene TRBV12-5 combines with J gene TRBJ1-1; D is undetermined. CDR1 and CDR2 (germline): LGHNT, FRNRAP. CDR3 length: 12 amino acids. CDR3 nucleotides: TGTGCTAGTGGACAAAGGAACACTGACGCTTTCTTT. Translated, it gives CASGQRNTDAFF.

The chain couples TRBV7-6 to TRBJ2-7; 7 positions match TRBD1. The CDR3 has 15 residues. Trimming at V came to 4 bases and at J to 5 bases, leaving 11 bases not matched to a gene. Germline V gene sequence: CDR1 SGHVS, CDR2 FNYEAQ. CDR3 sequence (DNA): TGTGCCAGCAGCTCACTGACAGGGCAGACCCACGAGCAGTACTTC. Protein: CASSSLTGQTHEQYF. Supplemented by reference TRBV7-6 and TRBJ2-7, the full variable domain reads GAGVSQSPRYKVTKRGQDVALRCDPISGHVSLYWYRQALGQGPEFLTYFNYEAQQDKSGLPNDRFSAERPEGSISTLTIQRTEQRDSAMYRCASSSLTGQTHEQYFGPGTRLTVT.

CDR3 in DNA: TGTGCCAGCTCACCGGGCCCACCGAACACTGAAGCTTTCTTT. Protein: CASSPGPPNTEAFF. This chain connects TRBV18 to TRBJ1-1; D unresolved. The CDR3 loop spans 14 amino acids. Trimming cost V 3 bases and J 1 base, with 9 bases left between them. The germline gives CDR1 KGHSH, CDR2 LQKENI.